This T cell receptor beta chain came from a study of patients and donors after allogeneic stem cell transplantation. TCRdb fed the RT-PCR reads into MiXCR, producing one record per CDR3 protein. The top ten hold under 40% of the sample, which has about 57,000 distinct CDR3 sequences, approximately 12% seen once. CDR3 length equals 14 residues. Germline V lookup: CDR1 SGHVS, CDR2 FNYEAQ. V shed 4 bases and J shed 0 bases, with 10 bases lying between them. Specimen: blood, either unsorted or a sorted T cell fraction (not recorded which). The gene calls are TRBV7-6 and TRBJ2-7, with unresolved D. The TCR originated in a human donor who was either an allogeneic HSCT recipient or a stem cell or donor lymphocyte infusion donor (not recorded which). It is not recorded whose cells these are; they may come from a transplant donor. This CDR3 is CASSSLDVSYEQYF. In DNA, the CDR3 is TGTGCCAGCAGCTCTTTGGACGTCTCCTACGAGCAGTACTTC.